This passage covers 16 T cell receptor beta chains from one sample sequenced in a study of shared clonotypes between healthy human individuals. The naive CD8 fraction comprised CD45RO-negative cells positively selected for CCR7 and excluded terminally differentiated effector memory CD45RA+ cells. Clones were sequenced by immunoSEQ multiplex PCR, and TCRdb holds only the in-frame ones, with some missing. The table lists about 580,000 clones, 95% to 98% of them singletons, with 0.3% in the top ten. Sequenced: naive CD8+ T cells sorted from blood. These receptors originate from a man aged 30 to 39 in good health.

The chain uses TRBV2 and TRBJ1-3, with D possibly being TRBD1 (5 bases). The V gene lost 2 bases and the J gene lost 1 base, with 15 bases spanning the gap. This CDR3 comprises 17 residues. The V gene's germline CDR1 is SNHLY and CDR2 FYNNEI. The CDR3 coding sequence is TGTGCCAGCAGTGAATTCCGTGACAGCAAATCTGGAAACACCATATATTTT. The encoded protein is CASSEFRDSKSGNTIYF.

The chain combines TRBV4-1 with TRBJ2-7; D remains unclear. Germline CDR1 is MGHRA and CDR2 is YSYEKL. V shed 3 bases and J shed 3 bases, with 24 bases lying between them. CDR3 length: 18 residues. This CDR3 reads CASSHRRTSHQISYEQYF. The CDR3 region has the DNA TGCGCCAGCAGCCACCGACGGACGTCTCATCAGATTAGCTACGAGCAGTACTTC.

The chain employs TRBV28 and TRBJ2-1; D possibly corresponds to TRBD2 (6 bases). V lost 3 bases and J lost 4, with 10 bases in between. CDR1 MDHEN and CDR2 SYDVKM come from the germline V gene. The length of the CDR3 is 14 residues. CDR3 residues: CASSLGTLYNEQFF. The CDR3 DNA reads as TGTGCCAGCAGTTTGGGGACTTTATACAATGAGCAGTTCTTC.

The chain is built from TRBV29-1 and TRBJ2-1, with 8 bases lining up with TRBD2. CDR3 length equals 13 residues. The trim removed 2 bases at V and 8 bases at J, leaving 5 bases unmatched. The germline CDR1 and CDR2 sequences are SQVTM and ANQGSEA. CDR3 in amino acids: CSVEREGHDEQFF. CDR3 DNA sequence: TGCAGCGTTGAACGGGAGGGCCATGATGAGCAGTTCTTC.

The CDR3 sequence: CASSFRGRYEQYF. The CDR3 DNA reads as TGTGCCAGCAGCTTTCGGGGGCGTTACGAGCAGTACTTC. The chain carries TRBV5-8 and TRBJ2-7; the D gene could be TRBD1 or TRBD2 (6 bases each). Trimming removed 2 bases from V and 4 bases from J, with 10 bases in between. The germline V gene has CDR1 SGHTS and CDR2 YDEGEE. The length of the CDR3 is 13 residues. Combining the CDR3 with reference TRBV5-8 and TRBJ2-7 gives the whole variable domain EAGVTQSPTHLIKTRGQQATLRCSPISGHTSVYWYQQALGLGLQFLLWYDEGEERNRGNFPPRFSGRQFPNYSSELNVNALELEDSALYLCASSFRGRYEQYFGPGTRLTVT.

V gene TRBV27 combines with J gene TRBJ2-1; the D gene is possibly TRBD2 (6 bases). The CDR3 has 15 residues. Germline V gene data show CDR1 as MNHEY and CDR2 as SMNVEV (reference sequence). The germline V and J ends were trimmed by 6 bases and 0 bases, with 12 bases remaining between them. This CDR3 reads CASSTDGSSYNEQFF. In DNA, the CDR3 is TGTGCCAGCAGCACGGACGGGAGCTCCTACAATGAGCAGTTCTTC.

The rearrangement uses TRBV27 and TRBJ2-2; TRBD2 is a possible D gene (5 bases). The CDR3 runs 14 residues. V was trimmed by 6 bases and J by 2 bases, leaving 10 bases between them. CDR1 is MNHEY, CDR2 SMNVEV, per germline (reference sequence). The DNA for the CDR3 is TGTGCCAGCAGGGCTGCGGGCAACACCGGGGAGCTGTTTTTT. Amino acids: CASRAAGNTGELFF.

The V gene is TRBV10-3, the J gene TRBJ2-2; D call uncertain. Germline V gene sequence: CDR1 ENHRY, CDR2 SYGVKD. V dropped 6 bases and J dropped 0 bases, with 5 bases sitting between them. The CDR3 is 13 residues long. The CDR3 DNA follows: TGTGCCATCAGAACATCGAACACCGGGGAGCTGTTTTTT. It encodes CAIRTSNTGELFF.

The chain uses TRBV4-1 and TRBJ2-7; 7 nucleotides agree with TRBD2. The V gene end was trimmed by 1 base and the J gene end by 6 bases; junction bases not matched to a gene: 6. In germline, CDR1 is MGHRA, CDR2 YSYEKL. CDR3 length: 14 amino acids. The CDR3 spells CASSQVTSSSEQYF. The CDR3 nucleotides are TGCGCCAGCAGCCAAGTGACTAGCTCTAGCGAGCAGTACTTC.

The V gene is TRBV4-1, the J gene TRBJ2-3, with 7 bases aligning to TRBD2. Losses at the gene ends were 5 bases for V and 0 bases for J; bases not matched to a gene: 5. Germline assignment: CDR1 MGHRA and CDR2 YSYEKL. The length of the CDR3 is 15 residues. CDR3 bases: TGCGCCAGCAGCAACCCAGCGGGGAGCACAGATACGCAGTATTTT. This translates into CASSNPAGSTDTQYF.

The chain recombines TRBV19 with TRBJ2-7, with TRBD1 matching 8 bases. The V gene end was trimmed by 6 bases and the J gene end by 1 base; junction bases not matched to a gene: 11. The CDR3 runs to 16 residues. CDR1 is LNHDA and CDR2 is SQIVND in the germline V gene (reference sequence). The CDR3 DNA is TGTGCCAGTAGCCCGACCTGGACAGGGACGTCCTACGAGCAGTACTTC. This sequence encodes CASSPTWTGTSYEQYF.

The chain combines TRBV5-5 with TRBJ2-5; 10 bases are shared with TRBD2. V dropped 2 bases and J dropped 1; count of bases not matched to a gene: 5. CDR1 is SGHKS and CDR2 is YYEKEE in the germline V gene (reference sequence). The CDR3 spans 16 residues. CDR3 in DNA: TGTGCCAGCAGCTTAGAAGGACTAGCGGCCCAAGAGACCCAGTACTTC. Translated: CASSLEGLAAQETQYF.

CDR3 DNA sequence: TGTGCCAGCAGCCATTTAACGGGAGGGTATTACAATGAGCAGTTCTTC. Translation: CASSHLTGGYYNEQFF. V is TRBV5-6 and J is TRBJ2-1, with 8 bases that match TRBD2. The CDR3 is 16 residues long. The J segment lost 4 bases and the V segment lost 4 bases, leaving 10 bases of the junction unmatched. CDR1 and CDR2 from the germline V gene are SGHDT and YYEEEE.

The CDR3 DNA reads as TGCGCCAGCAGCAAAAGCAGGGATAGCAATCAGCCCCAGCATTTT. Its protein is CASSKSRDSNQPQHF. The chain recombines TRBV4-3 with TRBJ1-5, with D possibly TRBD1 on 5 matching bases. V lost 5 bases to trimming and J lost 0 bases, with 11 bases between them. The CDR3 contains 15 residues. Germline V CDR1 and CDR2: LGHNA, YSLEER.

CDR3 region: CASSESGGWVNEQFF. The CDR3 coding sequence is TGCGCCAGCAGTGAGTCTGGCGGGTGGGTAAATGAGCAGTTCTTC. The chain is built from TRBV10-2 and TRBJ2-1; tentatively, D is TRBD2 (5 bases). This CDR3 has 15 amino acids. The V end was cut by 0 bases, the J end by 7 bases, with 13 bases between. Germline V gene data show CDR1 as WSHSY and CDR2 as SAAADI.

This chain connects TRBV4-2 to TRBJ2-3, with 10 bases identical to TRBD2. This CDR3 contains 15 residues. CDR1 is LGHNA, CDR2 YNFKEQ, per germline. With V trimmed by 3 bases and J by 4 bases, 4 bases remained unmatched. CDR3 residues: CASSHQREGADTQYF. The DNA for the CDR3 is TGTGCCAGCAGCCACCAGCGGGAGGGGGCAGATACGCAGTATTTT.